One T cell receptor beta chain is described in this entry. This table comes from immunoSEQ multiplex PCR, and its TCRdb copy is limited to in-frame clones, with some not included. Among about 19,000 clones listed, about 90% were seen once. This entry comes from a study of lymphopenia after photon versus proton radiotherapy. This CDR3 contains 16 residues. V was pared by 1 base and J by 6 bases, with 13 bases between. Germline V gene data show CDR1 as LNHNV and CDR2 as YYDKDF (reference sequence). The source was peripheral blood, collected from a patient treated with photon-based radiotherapy. The TCR comes from a man aged 60 to 75 with pancreatic cancer. This rearrangement joins TRBV15 to TRBJ1-6, with D possibly TRBD1 on 5 matching bases. CDR3 coding DNA: TGTGCCACCAGCAGAGTTCGGGACGGCTTTAATTCACCCCTCCACTTT. This sequence encodes CATSRVRDGFNSPLHF.